These 9 T cell receptor beta chains share one sample of origin, sequenced in a study of blood T cell repertoires in COVID-19. The repertoire was sequenced with immunoSEQ multiplex PCR; TCRdb's copy has only in-frame clones and lacks some. The sample holds approximately 88,000 clones; more than 60% are singletons and the top ten take over 40%. What was sequenced was peripheral blood. These TCRs come from a human donor in a cohort sampled during active COVID-19.

The chain uses TRBV29-1 and TRBJ1-4, with TRBD1 identical over 9 bases. Germline loops: CDR1 SQVTM, CDR2 ANQGSEA. This CDR3 contains 14 residues. V lost 4 bases and J lost 9; bases outside the gene matches: 9. The CDR3 nucleotides are TGCAGCGTTGGACAGGGGGGGGAGTATCAAAAACTGTTTTTT. Its protein product is CSVGQGGEYQKLFF.

This chain connects TRBV4-1 to TRBJ1-1, with 7 bases lining up with TRBD1. The V gene end was trimmed by 0 bases and the J gene end by 8 bases; junction bases not matched to a gene: 9. Germline V gene lookup returns CDR1 MGHRA and CDR2 YSYEKL. CDR3 length: 15 amino acids. The CDR3, as DNA: TGCGCCAGCAGCCAAGAAGGGGGCGCGAAAAAAGAAGCTTTCTTT. Its protein is CASSQEGGAKKEAFF.

J is TRBJ2-1 and V is TRBV7-9; 8 bases align to TRBD1. The CDR3 totals 16 residues. Germline CDR1 SEHNR, CDR2 FQNEAQ (reference sequence). J was trimmed by 8 bases and V by 5 bases; bases with no gene match: 14. The CDR3: CASSPPRTGKGDEQFF. In nucleotides, the CDR3 is TGTGCCAGCAGCCCGCCCCGGACAGGGAAGGGGGATGAGCAGTTCTTC. The complete variable domain, with remaining parts taken from reference TRBV7-9 and TRBJ2-1, reads DTGVSQNPRHKITKRGQNVTFRCDPISEHNRLYWYRQTLGQGPEFLTYFQNEAQLEKSRLLSDRFSAERPKGSFSTLEIQRTEQGDSAMYLCASSPPRTGKGDEQFFGPGTRLTVL.

This clone has just one count. The J gene is TRBJ2-7, the V gene TRBV7-2; a possible D gene is TRBD2 (6 bases). The CDR3 is 13 residues long. V lost 3 bases to trimming and J lost 3 bases, with 9 bases between them. The germline gives CDR1 SGHTA, CDR2 FQGNSA. The CDR3 sequence is CASSFGSGYEQYF. The CDR3 DNA reads as TGTGCCAGCAGCTTTGGTAGCGGCTACGAGCAGTACTTC. Together with reference TRBV7-2 and TRBJ2-7, the CDR3 gives the full variable domain: GAGVSQSPSNKVTEKGKDVELRCDPISGHTALYWYRQSLGQGLEFLIYFQGNSAPDKSGLPSDRFSAERTGGSVSTLTIQRTQQEDSAVYLCASSFGSGYEQYFGPGTRLTVT.

This chain uses TRBV28 with TRBJ2-1; 10 nucleotides agree with TRBD2. Germline CDR1 and CDR2: MDHEN and SYDVKM. This CDR3 region has 19 residues. The V and J ends lost 3 bases and 0 bases, in that order; junction bases with no gene match: 11. The CDR3 loop reads CASSFGRAGGQSSYNEQFF. CDR3 coding DNA: TGTGCCAGCAGTTTCGGCCGAGCGGGAGGGCAGAGCTCCTACAATGAGCAGTTCTTC. Drawing the rest from reference TRBV28 and TRBJ2-1, the complete variable domain is DVKVTQSSRYLVKRTGEKVFLECVQDMDHENMFWYRQDPGLGLRLIYFSYDVKMKEKGDIPEGYSVSREKKERFSLILESASTNQTSMYLCASSFGRAGGQSSYNEQFFGPGTRLTVL.

This clone occurred once. The gene calls are TRBV2 and TRBJ2-2, with 8 bases that match TRBD1. The CDR3 contains 15 residues. The J segment lost 2 bases and the V segment lost 6 bases, leaving 5 bases of the junction unmatched. CDR1 SNHLY and CDR2 FYNNEI come from the germline V gene. The CDR3: CASSVDRVNTGELFF. The CDR3 region has the DNA TGTGCCAGCAGCGTGGACAGGGTAAACACCGGGGAGCTGTTTTTT.

The V gene is TRBV6-6, the J gene TRBJ1-5; D not resolved. Per the germline V gene, CDR1 is MNHNY and CDR2 is SVGAGI (reference sequence). The CDR3 covers 15 residues. Between the trimmed V and J ends, which lost 8 bases and 0 bases, there was a span of 14 bases. The CDR3 protein is CASRAGGFSNQPQHF. The CDR3 region has the DNA TGTGCCAGCCGCGCAGGAGGGTTTAGCAATCAGCCCCAGCATTTT.

The CDR3 DNA reads as TGTGCCAGCAGCTTTTGGGAGGGAGAGACCCAGTACTTC. It encodes CASSFWEGETQYF. The chain links TRBV5-6 to TRBJ2-5; 7 bases match TRBD2. CDR3 length equals 13 residues. Germline V gene sequence: CDR1 SGHDT, CDR2 YYEEEE. J was trimmed by 4 bases and V by 2 bases; bases with no gene match: 2.

The genes are TRBV4-1 and TRBJ2-7; 8 nucleotides agree with TRBD2. V shed 1 base and J 3 bases; nucleotides not matched to a gene: 11. The CDR3 is 17 amino acids. From germline, CDR1 is MGHRA and CDR2 YSYEKL. The CDR3 reads CASSQAITGTSNYEQYF. The DNA for the CDR3 is TGCGCCAGCAGCCAAGCTATAACCGGGACTAGTAACTACGAGCAGTACTTC.